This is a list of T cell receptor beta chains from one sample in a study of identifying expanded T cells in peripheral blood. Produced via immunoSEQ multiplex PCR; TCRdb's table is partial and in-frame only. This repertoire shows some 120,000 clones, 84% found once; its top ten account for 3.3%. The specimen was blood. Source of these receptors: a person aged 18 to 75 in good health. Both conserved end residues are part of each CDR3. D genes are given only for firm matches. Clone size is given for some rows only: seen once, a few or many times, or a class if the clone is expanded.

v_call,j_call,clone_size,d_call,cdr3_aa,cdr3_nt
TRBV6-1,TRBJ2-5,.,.,CATGFARAGETQYF,TGTGCCACCGGATTTGCTCGGGCTGGGGAGACCCAGTACTTC
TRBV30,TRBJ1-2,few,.,CAWRRTGSHGYTF,TGTGCCTGGCGGCGTACAGGGTCCCATGGCTACACCTTC
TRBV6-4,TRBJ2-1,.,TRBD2,CASSPETSGSYNEQFF,TGTGCCAGCAGCCCTGAGACTAGCGGGAGTTACAATGAGCAGTTCTTC
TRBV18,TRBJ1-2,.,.,CASSPYREIVGYTF,TGTGCCAGCTCACCATACAGGGAGATCGTTGGCTACACCTTC
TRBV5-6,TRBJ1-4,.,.,CASSLMGGTANEKLFF,TGTGCCAGCAGCTTGATGGGGGGAACGGCTAATGAAAAACTGTTTTTT
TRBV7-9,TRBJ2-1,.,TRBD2,CASSLVAGGQEQFF,TGTGCCAGCAGCTTAGTTGCGGGGGGACAAGAGCAGTTCTTC
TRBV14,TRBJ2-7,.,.,CASSQESPSYEQYF,TGTGCCAGCAGCCAGGAAAGTCCGAGCTACGAGCAGTACTTC
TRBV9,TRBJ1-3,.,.,CASSVGQGPGNTIYF,TGTGCCAGCAGCGTGGGGCAGGGCCCGGGAAACACCATATATTTT
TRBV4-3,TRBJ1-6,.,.,CASSQAGAGASSPLHF,TGCGCCAGCAGCCAAGCTGGGGCGGGGGCGAGTTCACCCCTCCACTTT
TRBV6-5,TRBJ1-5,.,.,CASRSDRVNQPQHF,TGTGCCAGCAGATCGGACCGCGTCAATCAGCCCCAGCATTTT
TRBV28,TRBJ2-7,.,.,CASSLSFSEQYF,TGTGCCAGCAGTTTAAGTTTTAGCGAGCAGTACTTC
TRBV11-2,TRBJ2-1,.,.,CASSLAGNEQFF,TGTGCCAGCAGCTTAGCCGGGAATGAGCAGTTCTTC
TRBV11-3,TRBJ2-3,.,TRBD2,CASSSGLAGGFNTDTQYF,TGTGCCAGCAGCTCGGGACTAGCGGGGGGTTTTAACACAGATACGCAGTATTTT
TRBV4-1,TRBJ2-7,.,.,CASSPGTLYYEQYF,TGCGCCAGCAGCCCTGGGACTCTCTACTACGAGCAGTACTTC
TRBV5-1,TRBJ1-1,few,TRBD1,CASRLTGGSLNTEAFF,TGCGCCAGCCGTCTTACAGGGGGCTCCTTGAACACTGAAGCTTTCTTT
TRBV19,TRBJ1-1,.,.,CASKEVSGMNTEAFF,TGTGCCAGTAAAGAGGTTTCAGGGATGAACACTGAAGCTTTCTTT
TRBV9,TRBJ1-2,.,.,CASSVVGGGDYGYTF,TGTGCCAGCAGCGTAGTAGGGGGTGGGGACTATGGCTACACCTTC
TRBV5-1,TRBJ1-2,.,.,CASSPDSFGYTF,TGCGCCAGCAGCCCCGACTCCTTTGGCTACACCTTC
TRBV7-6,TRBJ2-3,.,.,CASSLEVAVSTDTQYF,TGTGCCAGCAGCCTTGAGGTTGCGGTTAGCACAGATACGCAGTATTTT
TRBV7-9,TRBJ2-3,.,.,CASSLGIAADTQYF,TGTGCCAGCAGCCTGGGGATCGCCGCAGATACGCAGTATTTT
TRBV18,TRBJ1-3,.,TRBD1,CASSPSGQGAGNTIYF,TGTGCCAGCTCACCGAGTGGACAGGGGGCTGGAAACACCATATATTTT
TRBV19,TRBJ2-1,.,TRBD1,CASSPYDTGAASYNEQFF,TGTGCCAGTAGCCCCTACGATACAGGGGCTGCCTCCTACAATGAGCAGTTCTTC
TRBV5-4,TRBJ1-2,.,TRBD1,CASSWDRGYGYTF,TGTGCCAGCAGCTGGGACAGGGGCTATGGCTACACCTTC
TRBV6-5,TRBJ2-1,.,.,CASRRTGGGNNEQFF,TGTGCCAGCAGGAGAACAGGGGGGGGAAACAATGAGCAGTTCTTC
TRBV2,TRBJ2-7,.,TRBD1,CASSNRGYEQYF,TGTGCCAGCAGTAACAGGGGCTACGAGCAGTACTTC
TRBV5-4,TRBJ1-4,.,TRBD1,CASSRGPGQGHEKLFF,TGTGCCAGCAGCAGAGGCCCGGGACAGGGCCATGAAAAACTGTTTTTT
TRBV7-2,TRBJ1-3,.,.,CASSLRPAGNTIYF,TGTGCCAGCAGCTTACGTCCAGCGGGAAACACCATATATTTT
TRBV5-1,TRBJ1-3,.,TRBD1,CASSPLLDRSSGNTIYF,TGCGCCAGCAGCCCCCTCTTGGACAGGTCCTCTGGAAACACCATATATTTT
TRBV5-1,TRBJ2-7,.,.,CASSLSLGSYEQYF,TGCGCCAGCAGCTTGTCGCTGGGCTCCTACGAGCAGTACTTC
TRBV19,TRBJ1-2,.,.,CASSISGVYGYTF,TGTGCCAGTAGTATATCTGGTGTCTATGGCTACACCTTC
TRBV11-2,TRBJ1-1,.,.,CASSLQVDTEAFF,TGTGCCAGCAGCTTACAAGTGGACACTGAAGCTTTCTTT
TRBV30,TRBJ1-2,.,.,CARRVNYGYTF,TGTGCCCGGCGGGTCAACTATGGCTACACCTTC
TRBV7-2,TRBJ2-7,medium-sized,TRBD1,CASSFAQGPYEQYF,TGTGCCAGCAGCTTCGCACAGGGGCCCTACGAGCAGTACTTC
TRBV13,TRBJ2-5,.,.,CASSPGGRGSQETQYF,TGTGCCAGCAGCCCCGGGGGGCGGGGGAGTCAAGAGACCCAGTACTTC
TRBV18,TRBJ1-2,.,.,CASSPDEANYGYTF,TGTGCCAGCTCCCCGGACGAAGCTAACTATGGCTACACCTTC
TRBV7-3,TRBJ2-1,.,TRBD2,CASSLAGGLDEQFF,TGTGCCAGCAGCTTAGCGGGGGGGCTTGATGAGCAGTTCTTC
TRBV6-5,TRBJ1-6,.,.,CASSYIGGPVPLHF,TGTGCCAGCAGTTATATTGGGGGGCCAGTCCCCCTCCACTTT
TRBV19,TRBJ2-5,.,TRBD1,CASSSRTGQTQYF,TGTGCCAGTTCCTCCAGGACAGGCCAGACCCAGTACTTC
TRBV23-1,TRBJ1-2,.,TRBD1,CASTPCRDRDYGYTF,TGCGCCAGCACCCCGTGCCGGGACAGGGATTATGGCTACACCTTC
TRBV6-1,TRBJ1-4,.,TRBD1,CASINRGSNEKLFF,TGTGCCAGCATAAACAGGGGGAGCAATGAAAAACTGTTTTTT
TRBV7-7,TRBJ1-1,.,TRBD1,CASSLGAGGGSTEAFF,TGTGCCAGCAGCTTAGGGGCAGGGGGCGGGAGCACTGAAGCTTTCTTT
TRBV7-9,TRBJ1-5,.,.,CASSLAGVSNQPQHF,TGTGCCAGCAGCTTAGCTGGGGTTAGCAATCAGCCCCAGCATTTT
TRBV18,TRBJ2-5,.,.,CASSPHQETQYF,TGTGCCAGCTCACCCCACCAGGAGACCCAGTACTTC
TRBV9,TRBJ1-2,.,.,CASSGNRVRYGYTF,TGTGCCAGCAGCGGAAACAGGGTTCGGTATGGCTACACCTTC
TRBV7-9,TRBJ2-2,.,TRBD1,CASSSFDRGTGELFF,TGTGCCAGCAGCTCGTTCGACAGGGGCACCGGGGAGCTGTTTTTT
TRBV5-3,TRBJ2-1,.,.,CARSKEHRVGIDEQFF,TGTGCCAGAAGCAAAGAACACAGGGTCGGAATCGATGAGCAGTTCTTC
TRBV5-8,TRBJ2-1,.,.,CASDRGQRTYNEQFF,TGTGCCAGCGATCGAGGGCAGAGAACTTACAATGAGCAGTTCTTC
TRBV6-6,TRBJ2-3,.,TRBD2,CTSGGNTDTQYF,TGTACCAGCGGGGGGAACACAGATACGCAGTATTTT
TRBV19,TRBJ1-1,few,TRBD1,CASTSLRQGARNTEAFF,TGTGCCAGTACATCTCTCAGACAGGGCGCCCGGAACACTGAAGCTTTCTTT
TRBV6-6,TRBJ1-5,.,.,CASSYGVGGQPQHF,TGTGCCAGCAGTTACGGGGTTGGAGGTCAGCCCCAGCATTTT
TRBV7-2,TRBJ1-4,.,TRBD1,CASSPRDRAANEKLFF,TGTGCCAGCAGCCCCCGAGACAGGGCGGCTAATGAAAAACTGTTTTTT
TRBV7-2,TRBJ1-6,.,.,CASSPTPAGSSYNSPLHF,TGTGCCAGCAGCCCAACCCCCGCCGGTAGCTCCTATAATTCACCCCTCCACTTT
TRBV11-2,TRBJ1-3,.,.,CASSLAGVGNTIYF,TGTGCCAGCAGCTTAGCGGGGGTTGGAAACACCATATATTTT
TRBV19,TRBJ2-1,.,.,CASSAYRGGSNEQFF,TGTGCCAGTAGTGCGTACAGGGGGGGCTCTAATGAGCAGTTCTTC
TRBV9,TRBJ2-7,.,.,CASSPTAAISYEQYF,TGTGCCAGCAGCCCCACGGCCGCAATCTCCTACGAGCAGTACTTC
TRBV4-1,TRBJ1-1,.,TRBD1,CASSQATPPDRLTEAFF,TGCGCCAGCAGCCAAGCTACCCCCCCGGACAGGCTGACCGAAGCTTTCTTT
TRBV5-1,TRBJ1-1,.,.,CASSSEPRQTRNTEAFF,TGCGCCAGCAGCTCGGAACCGCGACAGACAAGGAACACTGAAGCTTTCTTT
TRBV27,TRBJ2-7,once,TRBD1,CASSLLGQERDEQYF,TGTGCCAGCAGCTTATTGGGACAGGAGAGGGACGAGCAGTACTTC
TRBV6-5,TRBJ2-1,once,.,CASSRTASSYNEQFF,TGTGCCAGCAGCCGGACAGCCAGCTCCTACAATGAGCAGTTCTTC